Following are 25 T cell receptor beta chains from one sample sequenced in a study of blood T cell repertoires in COVID-19. Sequencing used immunoSEQ multiplex PCR; TCRdb keeps in-frame clones, though not all of them. The sample has about 310,000 clones; about 87% are singletons. Sequencing was performed on peripheral blood. Receptors originate from a woman in her 50s who had recovered from COVID-19.

The rearrangement uses TRBV28 and TRBJ2-5; tentatively, D is TRBD2 (5 bases). V was trimmed by 5 bases and J by 5 bases, leaving 24 bases between them. Germline loops: CDR1 MDHEN, CDR2 SYDVKM. The CDR3 has 17 residues. CDR3 coding DNA: TGTGCCAGCAGTACCCGACGGCGCGGACTTAAAGAGGAGACCCAGTACTTC. Residues: CASSTRRRGLKEETQYF.

The rearrangement uses TRBV7-2 and TRBJ2-6, with 8 bases aligning to TRBD1. The CDR3 is 18 amino acids. Per germline, CDR1 SGHTA and CDR2 FQGNSA. J was trimmed by 0 bases and V by 2 bases; bases with no gene match: 6. CDR3 region: CASSLTGTGLSGANVLTF. The CDR3 coding sequence is TGTGCCAGCAGCTTAACCGGGACAGGCCTCTCTGGGGCCAACGTCCTGACTTTC.

The chain has TRBV6-5 and TRBJ2-7, with TRBD1 identical over 9 bases. CDR3 length: 15 residues. After removal of 5 bases from V and 5 bases from J, the junction contained 10 bases not matched to a gene. Per germline, CDR1 MNHEY and CDR2 SVGAGI. The CDR3 nucleotides are TGTGCCAGCAGTCCATATGGGGACAGGGACCACGAGCAGTACTTC. Translation: CASSPYGDRDHEQYF.

The gene calls are TRBV30 and TRBJ2-1, with D tentatively TRBD1 (6 bases). The CDR3 runs to 15 residues. V lost 1 base and J 0 bases, leaving 10 bases between the germline ends. Germline CDR1 GTSNPN, CDR2 SVGIG (reference sequence). The CDR3 sequence: CAWSGGLSSYNEQFF. The CDR3 DNA reads TGTGCCTGGAGTGGGGGGCTTAGCTCCTACAATGAGCAGTTCTTC.

The V call is TRBV5-1, the J call TRBJ1-1; 11 bases map to TRBD1. V shed 3 bases and J 7 bases; nucleotides not matched to a gene: 2. The germline V gene has CDR1 SGHRS and CDR2 YFSETQ. CDR3 length: 13 amino acids. CDR3: CASSSGQGVEAFF. The CDR3 bases are TGCGCCAGCAGCTCGGGACAGGGGGTTGAAGCTTTCTTT.

The chain is built from TRBV9 and TRBJ2-6; D gene uncertain. CDR3 length: 15 amino acids. The V gene lost 2 bases and the J gene lost 0 bases, with 6 bases spanning the gap. In germline, CDR1 is SGDLS, CDR2 YYNGEE. This CDR3 is CASSVQVSGANVLTF. The DNA for the CDR3 is TGTGCCAGCAGCGTTCAGGTCTCTGGGGCCAACGTCCTGACTTTC. The whole variable domain, filled in from reference TRBV9 and TRBJ2-6, reads DSGVTQTPKHLITATGQRVTLRCSPRSGDLSVYWYQQSLDQGLQFLIQYYNGEERAKGNILERFSAQQFPDLHSELNLSSLELGDSALYFCASSVQVSGANVLTFGAGSRLTVL.

This chain uses TRBV7-2 with TRBJ1-1; no clear D gene. This CDR3 is built from 11 residues. Trimming took off 7 bases at V and 5 bases at J, with 8 bases between the two ends. Germline V lookup: CDR1 SGHTA, CDR2 FQGNSA. The CDR3 here is CASTRITEAFF. The CDR3 DNA reads TGTGCCAGCACCAGGATAACTGAAGCTTTCTTT.

The genes are TRBV7-9 and TRBJ2-5; 11 nucleotides align to TRBD2. This CDR3 comprises 16 residues. V trimming: 0 bases; J trimming: 5 bases; junction bases outside the gene matches: 5. The germline V gene encodes CDR1 SEHNR and CDR2 FQNEAQ (reference sequence). For the CDR3, the DNA is TGTGCCAGCAGCTTAGCTCTAGCGGGGGGTGACGAGACCCAGTACTTC. Protein product: CASSLALAGGDETQYF.

The chain recombines TRBV29-1 with TRBJ2-1; 9 bases match TRBD2. The CDR3 is made up of 14 amino acids. The ends lost 7 bases at V and 9 bases at J; junction bases unmatched: 13. Germline V lookup: CDR1 SQVTM, CDR2 ANQGSEA. The CDR3 bases are TGCAGCGGACGGGTAGCGGGAGTGTTGGGTGAGCAGTTCTTC. Translating gives CSGRVAGVLGEQFF.

J is TRBJ1-1 and V is TRBV4-3; D call uncertain. Trimming removed 3 bases at V and 4 bases at J, with 15 bases between. The CDR3 is 15 residues long. The germline gives CDR1 LGHNA, CDR2 YSLEER. The CDR3: CASSHLGLGGTEAFF. The CDR3 coding sequence is TGCGCCAGCAGCCATTTGGGTCTGGGAGGCACTGAAGCTTTCTTT.

The chain employs TRBV9 and TRBJ2-7, with 8 nucleotides matching TRBD1. CDR1 is SGDLS and CDR2 is YYNGEE in the germline V gene. V gave up 5 bases and J gave up 4 bases; unmatched junction bases: 5. There are 13 residues in the CDR3. The CDR3 sequence: CASSRQGRYEQYF. In nucleotides, the CDR3 is TGTGCCAGCAGTAGACAGGGGAGGTACGAGCAGTACTTC.

The chain links TRBV7-2 to TRBJ2-3, with 14 positions matching TRBD2. The CDR3 spans 16 residues. The germline V gene has CDR1 SGHTA and CDR2 FQGNSA. V lost 5 bases and J lost 6; bases outside the gene matches: 7. CDR3 sequence reads: CASSPRLAGGPDTQYF. CDR3 bases: TGTGCCAGCAGCCCGCGACTAGCGGGAGGGCCGGATACGCAGTATTTT. The full variable domain, completed using reference TRBV7-2 and TRBJ2-3, is GAGVSQSPSNKVTEKGKDVELRCDPISGHTALYWYRQSLGQGLEFLIYFQGNSAPDKSGLPSDRFSAERTGGSVSTLTIQRTQQEDSAVYLCASSPRLAGGPDTQYFGPGTRLTVL.

As concerns this clone: A read error may produce the germline difference seen at one junction end. The CDR3 DNA sequence: TGTGCCAGTAGTCCCACTGGGACAGGGGGCACGGCAAACATCTTC. Translation: CASSPTGTGGTANIF. The gene calls are TRBV19 and TRBJ2-7; TRBD1 matches at 12 bases. Germline loops: CDR1 LNHDA, CDR2 SQIVND (reference sequence). The length of the CDR3 is 15 residues.

This rearrangement joins TRBV30 to TRBJ2-1; TRBD2 agrees at 11 bases. Germline CDR1 and CDR2: GTSNPN and SVGIG (reference sequence). The CDR3 loop spans 14 amino acids. The V gene end was trimmed by 5 bases and the J gene end by 3 bases; junction bases not matched to a gene: 3. CDR3 nucleotides: TGTGCCTGGGGTCTAGCGGGAGGCTACAATGAGCAGTTCTTC. The encoded protein is CAWGLAGGYNEQFF.

The J gene is TRBJ2-1, the V gene TRBV3-1 (or the pseudogene TRBV3-2), with 7 bases fitting TRBD1. Germline V gives CDR1 LGHDT, CDR2 YNNKEL (reference sequence). After removal of 4 bases from V and 8 bases from J, the junction contained 8 bases not matched to a gene. CDR3 length equals 14 residues. The CDR3: CASSPRVGGDEQFF. The CDR3 nucleotides read TGTGCCAGCAGCCCAAGGGTAGGGGGCGATGAGCAGTTCTTC.

The V gene is TRBV3-1 (or the pseudogene TRBV3-2), the J gene TRBJ2-2; TRBD1 is a possible D gene (7 bases). Trimming took 4 bases from V and 4 from J, leaving 28 bases between them. Germline values: CDR1 LGHDT, CDR2 YNNKEL (reference sequence). The CDR3 totals 20 residues. The CDR3 is CASSPLGLTGRRVGTGELFF. The CDR3 DNA sequence: TGTGCCAGCAGCCCCTTGGGGTTGACAGGGAGGAGGGTAGGCACCGGGGAGCTGTTTTTT.

The chain carries TRBV14 and TRBJ2-1; D is unclear. Trimming cost V 1 base and J 9 bases, with 13 bases left between them. This CDR3 has 14 amino acids. Germline V gene sequence: CDR1 SGHDN, CDR2 FVKESK. The CDR3 loop reads CASSQGFRLSEQFF. The CDR3 DNA reads TGTGCCAGCAGCCAAGGTTTCAGGCTAAGTGAGCAGTTCTTC.

The genes are TRBV27 and TRBJ2-7; the D gene is possibly TRBD2 (6 bases). The CDR3 runs to 11 residues. CDR1 MNHEY and CDR2 SMNVEV come from the germline V gene (reference sequence). Trimming removed 5 bases at V and 11 bases at J, with 13 bases between. CDR3 region: CASSVGTAEYF. The DNA of the CDR3 is TGTGCCAGCAGTGTAGGGACTGCGGAGTACTTC.

The chain recombines TRBV9 with TRBJ2-2, with D possibly being TRBD2 (5 bases). Germline loops: CDR1 SGDLS, CDR2 YYNGEE. CDR3 length equals 13 residues. V shed 3 bases and J shed 4 bases, with 7 bases lying between them. CDR3: CASSARGTGELFF. The CDR3 nucleotides are TGTGCCAGCAGCGCTCGGGGCACCGGGGAGCTGTTTTTT.

V gene TRBV7-2 combines with J gene TRBJ2-7; tentative D call: TRBD2 (5 bases). The CDR3 has 14 amino acids. Germline V CDR1 and CDR2: SGHTA, FQGNSA. Trimming cost V 8 bases and J 0 bases, with 14 bases left between them. The CDR3 is CASVPRGLSYEQYF. CDR3 sequence (DNA): TGTGCCAGCGTCCCCCGGGGTCTCTCCTACGAGCAGTACTTC.

The chain recombines TRBV5-6 with TRBJ2-1, with TRBD1 as a possible D gene (5 bases). Per germline, CDR1 SGHDT and CDR2 YYEEEE. Trimming took off 3 bases at V and 8 bases at J, with 15 bases between the two ends. This CDR3 comprises 14 residues. The CDR3 DNA sequence: TGTGCCAGCAGCTCTTCCCCCAGGGTCGATGAGCAGTTCTTC. Its protein is CASSSSPRVDEQFF. Filled out from reference TRBV5-6 and TRBJ2-1, the complete variable domain reads DAGVTQSPTHLIKTRGQQVTLRCSPKSGHDTVSWYQQALGQGPQFIFQYYEEEERQRGNFPDRFSGHQFPNYSSELNVNALLLGDSALYLCASSSSPRVDEQFFGPGTRLTVL.

This sequence joins TRBV28 and TRBJ2-5; TRBD2 matches 14 bases. V was pared by 6 bases and J by 5 bases, with 5 bases of the junction left unmatched. The CDR3 is 15 residues long. The germline CDR1 and CDR2 sequences are MDHEN and SYDVKM. CDR3 protein: CASSPRLAGGETQYF. The CDR3 DNA is TGTGCCAGCAGCCCCCGACTAGCGGGGGGGGAGACCCAGTACTTC.

This clone has a single count. The rearrangement uses TRBV7-2 and TRBJ1-5; 7 positions match TRBD1. V was clipped by 5 bases and J by 6 bases; unmatched bases: 10. The CDR3 consists of 15 residues. Germline V gene lookup returns CDR1 SGHTA and CDR2 FQGNSA. CDR3 in amino acids: CASSPYTGDAQPQHF. The DNA for the CDR3 is TGTGCCAGCAGCCCCTATACAGGGGACGCTCAGCCCCAGCATTTT.

The chain uses TRBV3-1 (or the pseudogene TRBV3-2) and TRBJ2-1, with D possibly being TRBD1 (6 bases). Per the germline V gene, CDR1 is LGHDT and CDR2 is YNNKEL (reference sequence). V dropped 3 bases and J dropped 7 bases, with 10 bases sitting between them. The CDR3 has 13 amino acids. The CDR3, as DNA: TGTGCCAGCAGCCAGTCGAGGGGGAATGAGCAGTTCTTC. This codes for CASSQSRGNEQFF.

This clone was detected only once. The J gene is TRBJ1-1, the V gene TRBV7-8, with D possibly TRBD1 on 5 matching bases. From germline, CDR1 is SGHVS and CDR2 FQNEAQ. V was cut by 3 bases and J by 1 base, with 15 bases left in between. The CDR3 has 16 residues. The CDR3 coding sequence is TGTGCCAGCAGCTTGAGGGGAGGCTTATCGAACACTGAAGCTTTCTTT. Its translation: CASSLRGGLSNTEAFF. The entire variable domain, with the rest obtained from reference TRBV7-8 and TRBJ1-1, is as follows: GAGVSQSPRYKVAKRGQDVALRCDPISGHVSLFWYQQALGQGPEFLTYFQNEAQLDKSGLPSDRFFAERPEGSVSTLKIQRTQQEDSAVYLCASSLRGGLSNTEAFFGQGTRLTVV.